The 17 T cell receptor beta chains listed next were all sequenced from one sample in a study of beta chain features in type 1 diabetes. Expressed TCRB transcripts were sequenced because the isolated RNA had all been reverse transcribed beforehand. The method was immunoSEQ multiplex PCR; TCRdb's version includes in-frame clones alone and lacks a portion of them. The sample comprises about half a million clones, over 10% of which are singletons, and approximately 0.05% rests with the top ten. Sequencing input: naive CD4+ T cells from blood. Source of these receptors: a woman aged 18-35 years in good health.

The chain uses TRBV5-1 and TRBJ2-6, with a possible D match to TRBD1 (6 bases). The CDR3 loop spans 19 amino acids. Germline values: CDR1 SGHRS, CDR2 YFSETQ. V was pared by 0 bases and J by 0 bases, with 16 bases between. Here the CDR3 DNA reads TGCGCCAGCAGCTTGGCCAAGGGGACACCGAGCTCTGGGGCCAACGTCCTGACTTTC. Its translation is CASSLAKGTPSSGANVLTF.

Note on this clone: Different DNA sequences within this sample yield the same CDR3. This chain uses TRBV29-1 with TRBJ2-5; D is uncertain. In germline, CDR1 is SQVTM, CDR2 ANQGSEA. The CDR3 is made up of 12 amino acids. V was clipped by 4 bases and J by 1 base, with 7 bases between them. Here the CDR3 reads CSVVPPQETQYF. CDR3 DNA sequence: TGCAGCGTTGTTCCGCCCCAAGAGACCCAGTACTTC.

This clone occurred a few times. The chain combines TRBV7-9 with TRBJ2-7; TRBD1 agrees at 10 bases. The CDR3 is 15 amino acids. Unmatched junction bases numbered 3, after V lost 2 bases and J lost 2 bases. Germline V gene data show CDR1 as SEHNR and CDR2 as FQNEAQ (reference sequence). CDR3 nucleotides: TGTGCCAGCAGCTTACGGGGGACAGGGGCCTACGAGCAGTACGTC. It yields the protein CASSLRGTGAYEQYV.

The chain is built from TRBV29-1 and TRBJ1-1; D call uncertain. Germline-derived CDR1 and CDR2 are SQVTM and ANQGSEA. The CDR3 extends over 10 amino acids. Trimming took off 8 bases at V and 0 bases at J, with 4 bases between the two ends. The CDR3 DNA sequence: TGCAGCTGTTTGAACACTGAAGCTTTCTTT. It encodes CSCLNTEAFF.

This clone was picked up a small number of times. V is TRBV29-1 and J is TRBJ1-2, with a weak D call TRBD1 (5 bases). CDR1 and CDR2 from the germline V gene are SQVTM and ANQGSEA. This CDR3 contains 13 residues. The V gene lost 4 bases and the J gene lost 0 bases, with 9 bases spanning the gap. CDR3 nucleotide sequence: TGCAGCGTTGTTGGGGGGTCTAACTATGGCTACACCTTC. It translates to CSVVGGSNYGYTF.

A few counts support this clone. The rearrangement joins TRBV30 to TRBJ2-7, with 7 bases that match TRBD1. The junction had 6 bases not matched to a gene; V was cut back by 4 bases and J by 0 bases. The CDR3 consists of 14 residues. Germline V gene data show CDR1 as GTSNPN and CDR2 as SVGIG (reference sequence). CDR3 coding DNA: TGTGCCTGGACGACAGGGCCTAGCTCCTACGAGCAGTACTTC. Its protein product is CAWTTGPSSYEQYF. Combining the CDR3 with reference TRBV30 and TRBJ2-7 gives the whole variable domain SQTIHQWPATLVQPVGSPLSLECTVEGTSNPNLYWYRQAAGRGLQLLFYSVGIGQISSEVPQNLSASRPQDRQFILSSKKLLLSDSGFYLCAWTTGPSSYEQYFGPGTRLTVT.

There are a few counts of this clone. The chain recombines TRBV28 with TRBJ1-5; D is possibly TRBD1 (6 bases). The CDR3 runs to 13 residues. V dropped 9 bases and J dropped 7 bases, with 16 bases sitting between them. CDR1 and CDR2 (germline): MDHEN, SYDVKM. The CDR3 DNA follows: TGTGCCAGTAGTCGGGGGGCACAGCAGCCCCAGCATTTT. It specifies CASSRGAQQPQHF.

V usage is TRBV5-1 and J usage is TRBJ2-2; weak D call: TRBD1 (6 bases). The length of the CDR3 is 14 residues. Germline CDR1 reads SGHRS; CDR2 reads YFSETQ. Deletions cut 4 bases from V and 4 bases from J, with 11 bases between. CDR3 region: CASSKDSPTGELFF. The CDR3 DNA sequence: TGCGCCAGCAGCAAGGACAGCCCCACCGGGGAGCTGTTTTTT.

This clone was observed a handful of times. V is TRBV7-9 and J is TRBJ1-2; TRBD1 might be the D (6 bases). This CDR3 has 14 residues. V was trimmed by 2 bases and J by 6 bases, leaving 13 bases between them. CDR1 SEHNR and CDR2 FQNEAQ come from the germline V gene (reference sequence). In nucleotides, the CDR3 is TGTGCCAGCAGCTTATCAGGGGCCGGGGATGGCTACACCTTC. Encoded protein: CASSLSGAGDGYTF.

CDR3 region: CSALRDRELFF. DNA for the CDR3: TGCAGTGCGCTCCGGGACAGGGAGCTGTTTTTT. The chain links TRBV20-1 to TRBJ1-4; D might be TRBD1 (6 bases). TRBJ2-2 explains the end of the DNA better; the J call may be wrong. Germline V gene sequence: CDR1 DFQATT, CDR2 SNEGSKA (reference sequence). The CDR3 contains 11 residues.

CDR3 protein: CASSFQRGGGETQYF. CDR3 DNA sequence: TGTGCCAGCAGCTTCCAGCGGGGGGGCGGCGAGACCCAGTACTTC. This rearrangement joins TRBV7-2 to TRBJ2-5, with 10 bases aligning to TRBD2. CDR3 length equals 15 residues. V gave up 3 bases and J gave up 5 bases; unmatched junction bases: 6. Germline V lookup: CDR1 SGHTA, CDR2 FQGNSA.

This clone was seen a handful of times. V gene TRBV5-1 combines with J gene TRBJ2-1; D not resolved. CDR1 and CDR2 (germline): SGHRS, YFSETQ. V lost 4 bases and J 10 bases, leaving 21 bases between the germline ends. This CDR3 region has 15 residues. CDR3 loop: CASSPGRSRSSEQFF. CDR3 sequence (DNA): TGCGCCAGCAGCCCAGGACGGTCCCGGAGCTCCGAGCAGTTCTTC.

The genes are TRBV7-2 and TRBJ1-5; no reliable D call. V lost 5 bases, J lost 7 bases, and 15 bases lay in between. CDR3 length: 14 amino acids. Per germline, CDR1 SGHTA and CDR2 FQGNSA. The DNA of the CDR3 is TGTGCCAGCAGCCGCGCGGCTGTGGCCCAGCCCCAGCATTTT. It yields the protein CASSRAAVAQPQHF.

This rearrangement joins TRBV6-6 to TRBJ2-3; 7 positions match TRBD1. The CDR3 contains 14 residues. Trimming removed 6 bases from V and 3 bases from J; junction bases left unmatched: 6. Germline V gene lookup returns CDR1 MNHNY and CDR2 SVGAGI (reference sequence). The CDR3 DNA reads TGTGCCAGCAGCAAACAGGGGCCGACAGATACGCAGTATTTT. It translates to CASSKQGPTDTQYF.

The CDR3 DNA sequence: TGTGCCAGCCGGGGGACTAGTCCTTCTCATGAGCAGTTCTTC. The encoded protein is CASRGTSPSHEQFF. This chain uses TRBV27 with TRBJ2-1; 8 nucleotides agree with TRBD2. Germline CDR1 reads MNHEY; CDR2 reads SMNVEV (reference sequence). The CDR3 extends over 14 amino acids. V shed 8 bases, J shed 8 bases, and the junction held 11 bases outside the gene matches.

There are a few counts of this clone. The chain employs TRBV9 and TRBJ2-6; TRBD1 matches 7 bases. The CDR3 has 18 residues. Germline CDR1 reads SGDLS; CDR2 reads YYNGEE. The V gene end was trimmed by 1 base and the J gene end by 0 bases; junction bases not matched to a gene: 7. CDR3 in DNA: TGTGCCAGCAGCGTATCTGGGACAGAGGCCTCTGGGGCCAACGTCCTGACTTTC. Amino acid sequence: CASSVSGTEASGANVLTF.

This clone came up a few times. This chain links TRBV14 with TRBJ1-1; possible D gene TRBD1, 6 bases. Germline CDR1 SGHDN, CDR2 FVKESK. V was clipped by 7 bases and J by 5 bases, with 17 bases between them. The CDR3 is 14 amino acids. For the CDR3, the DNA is TGTGCCAGCAACCACACCAGGGGTGGGACTGAAGCTTTCTTT. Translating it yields CASNHTRGGTEAFF.